This is a list of T cell receptor beta chains from one sample in a study of identical twins. TCRdb passed the 5' RACE reads through MiXCR, listing each CDR3 protein once. The table lists 650,000 to 750,000 distinct CDR3 sequences, 21% of them singletons, with roughly 4.3% in the top ten. This same sample was also taken into another study, of T cells expressing NK-cell markers.

Specimen: PBMCs. The source is a young woman in good health. Both conserved end residues are part of each CDR3. The D gene is left open where the match is weak. Not every row has a clone size; where given, it reads once, few, many or a size class.

j_gene,abundance,v_gene,d_gene,CDR3nt,CDR3aa
TRBJ1-1,few,TRBV10-3,NA,TGTGCCATCAAAGAGGGTGGGACTGAAGCTTTCTTT,CAIKEGGTEAFF
TRBJ2-1,NA,TRBV12-3/TRBV12-4,NA,TGTGCCAGCAGTCCCTACCTAGGATCCTACAATGAGCAGTTCTTC,CASSPYLGSYNEQFF
TRBJ2-1,NA,TRBV5-1,NA,TGCGCCAGCAGCTTGGACGTTTTGGGAGTGGGCAATGAGCAGTTCTTC,CASSLDVLGVGNEQFF
TRBJ2-1,many,TRBV20-1,TRBD2,TGCAGTGCTAGGTATAGCGGGATTGGGTACAATGAGCAGTTCTTC,CSARYSGIGYNEQFF
TRBJ2-1,few,TRBV29-1,TRBD2,TGCAGCGTTGGAGGACTAGCCCTAGACAATGAGCAGTTCTTC,CSVGGLALDNEQFF
TRBJ1-2,NA,TRBV5-4,NA,TGTGCCAGCAGCTTGAAGGGGCCGGGATATGGCTACACCTTC,CASSLKGPGYGYTF
TRBJ2-3,once,TRBV6-1,NA,TGTGCCAGCGAGAGGCTAACCCTGGATACGCAGTATTTT,CASERLTLDTQYF
TRBJ1-2,few,TRBV5-1,NA,TGCGCCAGCAGCTTGGCCTCACCCGATTATGGCTACACCTTC,CASSLASPDYGYTF
TRBJ2-3,NA,TRBV20-1,TRBD2,TGCAGTGCTAGAGACCTAGCGGGGCGCACAGATACGCAGTATTTT,CSARDLAGRTDTQYF
TRBJ2-7,few,TRBV5-1,NA,TGCGCCAGCAGCCGACTGGGCGGGGGCCGGAATTGGCCCGAGCAGTACTTC,CASSRLGGGRNWPEQYF
TRBJ1-4,NA,TRBV20-1,NA,TGCAGTGCTGCTATGGGGACTAATGAAAAACTGTTTTTT,CSAAMGTNEKLFF
TRBJ2-5,NA,TRBV9,TRBD2,TGTGCCAGCAGCCGGGGGGGGGCAGGGTTGACTTTGGAGACCCAGTACTTC,CASSRGGAGLTLETQYF
TRBJ2-1,NA,TRBV20-1,TRBD2,TGCAGTGCTGTCCCCCATAGGCGGGGGGGCCCCTACAATGAGCAGTTCTTC,CSAVPHRRGGPYNEQFF
TRBJ1-4,NA,TRBV7-7,TRBD1,TGTGCTAGCAGCTTGGACAGGGATGAAAAACTGTTTTTT,CASSLDRDEKLFF
TRBJ1-1,NA,TRBV28,NA,TGTGCCAGCCCCCCCCCAGAGGGGTCTGAAGCTTTCTTT,CASPPPEGSEAFF
TRBJ1-5,NA,TRBV21-1,NA,TGTGCCAGCAGCCCCCCGGCGGGGACACGGGGGAGCAATCAGCCCCAGCATTTT,CASSPPAGTRGSNQPQHF
TRBJ2-7,few,TRBV5-1,NA,TGCGCCAGCAGCTTGGATGAGTATTGGGACACTTCCTACGAGCAGTACTTC,CASSLDEYWDTSYEQYF
TRBJ2-5,NA,TRBV10-1,NA,TGCGCCAGCAGTGATGCTAGAGTGGAGACCCAGTACTTC,CASSDARVETQYF
TRBJ2-1,NA,TRBV6-1,NA,TGTGCCAGCAGCTCCCTCGCAGGCTTTGGGATCATAGCAATGCATGAGCAGTTCTTC,CASSSLAGFGIIAMHEQFF
TRBJ2-3,once,TRBV7-2,NA,TGTGCCAGCAGCTTTGGTCTCTTCACAGATACGCAGTATTTT,CASSFGLFTDTQYF
TRBJ2-2,many,TRBV5-1,TRBD1,TGCGCCAGCAGTCAGACAGGGGGCGCGGCCGGGGAGCTGTTTTTT,CASSQTGGAAGELFF
TRBJ1-6,NA,TRBV27,NA,TGTGCCAGCAGTTTAGAGAAACCTGGGAATTCACCCCTCCACTTT,CASSLEKPGNSPLHF
TRBJ2-3,few,TRBV15,NA,TGTGCCACCAGCCCAAAGGGCGGGATCACAGATACGCAGTATTTT,CATSPKGGITDTQYF
TRBJ2-1,NA,TRBV4-3,TRBD2,TGCGCCAGCAGCCAAGAGTACCTAGCGGGCCTCTCCTACAATGAGCATTTCTTC,CASSQEYLAGLSYNEHFF
TRBJ2-3,many,TRBV5-1,NA,TGCGCCAGCAGCTCAGGATCTACCAAGGATACGCAGTATTTT,CASSSGSTKDTQYF
TRBJ1-1,few,TRBV5-5,NA,TGTGCCAGCAGCTTGGTCGCTGGACAGTTGGCTTTCTTT,CASSLVAGQLAFF
TRBJ2-3,NA,TRBV12-3/TRBV12-4,TRBD1,TGTGCCAGCAGTCGACAGGGGGCGATGACAGATACGCAGTATTTT,CASSRQGAMTDTQYF
TRBJ2-7,few,TRBV27,NA,TGTGCCAGCAGTTTAGTAAGGGTGAATGACCTACGGGAGCAGTACTTC,CASSLVRVNDLREQYF
TRBJ1-1,few,TRBV7-2,NA,TGTGCCAGCAGCTTAATGGTGGGCCGGAACACTGAAGCTTTCTTT,CASSLMVGRNTEAFF